At least ten counts were recorded for the clone carrying this T cell receptor (beta chain). This entry comes from a study of blood T cells in healthy people across ages. Through a sample-barcoded 5' primer and a J-beta primer mix, a second PCR was run for roughly 7 to 12 cycles. Each CDR3 protein gets one entry after TCRdb re-called the 5' RACE reads with MiXCR. The table has about 800,000 distinct CDR3 sequences, around 25% seen once. The V gene's germline CDR1 is MDHEN and CDR2 SYDVKM. This CDR3 has 13 amino acids. V was pared by 6 bases and J by 3 bases, with 11 bases between. These data also featured in a second study, about T cells of mothers and their children.

Sequenced sample: blood. This clonotype originated in a boy aged 5-17 years in good health. The chain has TRBV28 and TRBJ2-5; D perhaps matches TRBD2 (5 bases). This chain's CDR3 is CASRTLEEETQYF. The DNA of the CDR3 is TGTGCCAGCAGGACCTTGGAGGAAGAGACCCAGTACTTC.